The next 8 T cell receptor beta chains were all read from a single sample in a study of blood T cells in healthy people across ages. Primers used in a second PCR of about 7 to 12 cycles were a sample-barcoded 5' primer and a J-beta primer mix. TCRdb re-analysed the 5' RACE reads in MiXCR, keeping a single row per CDR3 protein. The sample comprises under 750,000 distinct CDR3 sequences, around 50% of which are singletons, and just under 25% rests with the top ten. Sequencing input: blood. Receptor source: an older man in good health.

In the case of this clonotype: This may be a read error: a much more frequent sequence differs by one nucleotide. The genes are TRBV6-5 and TRBJ2-7, with 7 bases fitting TRBD1. CDR3 size: 14 residues. Germline V gene lookup returns CDR1 MNHEY and CDR2 SVGAGI. DNA of the CDR3: TGTGCCGGCAGAACCCCAGGGGGATACAATGAGCAGTACTTC. Translating it yields CAGRTPGGYNEQYF.

This clonotype was seen repeatedly, ten times or more. The chain uses TRBV6-5 and TRBJ2-5; D uncertain. Germline values: CDR1 MNHEY, CDR2 SVGAGI. V was pared by 6 bases and J by 4 bases, with 15 bases between. The CDR3 has 14 residues. DNA of the CDR3: TGTGCCAGCAGACCCGTTATCACCAGAGAGACCCAGTACTTC. Amino acids: CASRPVITRETQYF.

The chain couples TRBV20-1 to TRBJ2-3; 7 bases line up with TRBD2. V lost 7 bases and J lost 2; bases outside the gene matches: 6. The CDR3 spans 13 residues. Germline CDR1 is DFQATT and CDR2 is SNEGSKA (reference sequence). Written as DNA, the CDR3 is TGCAGTGTAAAGCGGGACGACACAGATACGCAGTATTTT. Its translation: CSVKRDDTDTQYF.

This clonotype was seen many times. The chain carries TRBV4-3 and TRBJ2-1, with a tentative D call TRBD2 (6 bases). With 1 base removed from V and 9 bases from J, the gap between germline ends came to 13 bases. The CDR3 extends over 14 amino acids. CDR1 and CDR2 from the germline V gene are LGHNA and YSLEER. This CDR3 is CASSQGAGLGEQFF. The DNA of the CDR3 is TGCGCCAGCAGCCAAGGCGCGGGACTGGGTGAGCAGTTCTTC.

The CDR3 loop reads CASSPGTRAFGYTF. The CDR3 DNA follows: TGTGCCAGCAGTCCCGGGACTAGGGCATTTGGCTACACCTTC. The rearrangement uses TRBV5-6 and TRBJ1-2, with D possibly being TRBD1 (5 bases). Germline V lookup: CDR1 SGHDT, CDR2 YYEEEE. The CDR3 loop spans 14 amino acids. Trimming left V 5 bases short and J 7 bases short, with 18 bases between. The whole variable domain, remainder taken from reference TRBV5-6 and TRBJ1-2, is DAGVTQSPTHLIKTRGQQVTLRCSPKSGHDTVSWYQQALGQGPQFIFQYYEEEERQRGNFPDRFSGHQFPNYSSELNVNALLLGDSALYLCASSPGTRAFGYTFGSGTRLTVV.

The chain carries TRBV3-1 and TRBJ2-3; D could derive from TRBD1 or TRBD2 (5 bases each). This CDR3 is 15 amino acids long. Per the germline V gene, CDR1 is LGHDT and CDR2 is YNNKEL (reference sequence). Deletions cut 3 bases from V and 5 bases from J, with 15 bases between. This chain's CDR3 is CASSQGPGIRDTQYF. CDR3 sequence (DNA): TGTGCCAGCAGCCAGGGGCCGGGGATTAGAGATACGCAGTATTTT.

The chain employs TRBV28 and TRBJ1-5; perhaps TRBD1 as D (6 bases). Per germline, CDR1 MDHEN and CDR2 SYDVKM. V shed 1 base and J shed 6 bases, with 16 bases lying between them. The CDR3 has 16 residues. CDR3 amino acids: CASSLFWGQVFQPQHF. The CDR3 nucleotides read TGTGCCAGCAGTTTATTTTGGGGGCAGGTTTTTCAGCCCCAGCATTTT.

This clonotype was detected a few times. J is TRBJ2-5 and V is TRBV7-9; 9 nucleotides line up with TRBD1. V was pared by 6 bases and J by 0 bases, with 5 bases of the junction left unmatched. Germline lookup yields CDR1 SEHNR and CDR2 FQNEAQ (reference sequence). There are 15 residues in the CDR3. The CDR3, as DNA: TGTGCCAGCAGTCCCGGACAGGGGTACCAAGAGACCCAGTACTTC. This gives the protein CASSPGQGYQETQYF.